This T cell receptor (beta chain) was captured in a study of T cell responses to AZD1222 COVID-19 vaccine. The germline V and J ends were trimmed by 5 bases and 1 base, with 11 bases remaining between them. Per germline, CDR1 MNHEY and CDR2 SVGAGI. This CDR3 is 14 amino acids long. Study results and limitations: Spike-wide vaccine-associated CD4 TCRs dominated at 160-218 and 743-854. Most donors were white British and more were female, and clonal diversity was possibly underestimated.

Here immunoSEQ multiplex PCR was the method, and the copy in TCRdb shows in-frame clones only, minus some. The profile shows around 110,000 clones, 85% to 90% of them singletons. As regards this clone: Its antigen remains unidentified.

This chain links TRBV6-5 with TRBJ1-2; no clear D. The origin of this receptor is an adult in good health. The source material was peripheral blood, sampled on day 0 of AZD1222 vaccination. In DNA form, the CDR3 reads TGTGCCAGCAGTCGGGCCTGGGGTAACTATGGCTACACCTTC. Translating it yields CASSRAWGNYGYTF.